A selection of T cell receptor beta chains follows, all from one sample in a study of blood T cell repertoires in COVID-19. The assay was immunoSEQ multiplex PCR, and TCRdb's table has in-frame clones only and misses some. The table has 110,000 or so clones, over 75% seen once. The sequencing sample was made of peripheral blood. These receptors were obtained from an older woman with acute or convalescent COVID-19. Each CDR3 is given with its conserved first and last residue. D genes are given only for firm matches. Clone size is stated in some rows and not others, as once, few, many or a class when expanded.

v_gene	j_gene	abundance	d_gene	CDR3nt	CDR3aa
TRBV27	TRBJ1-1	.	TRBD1	TGTGCCAGCAGTCCCCAGGGGGCAGAGACTGAAGCTTTCTTT	CASSPQGAETEAFF
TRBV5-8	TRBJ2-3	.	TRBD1	TGTGCCAGCAGCCCTGGTGACAGGGCTAGCACAGATACGCAGTATTTT	CASSPGDRASTDTQYF
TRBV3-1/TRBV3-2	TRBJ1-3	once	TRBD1	TGTGCCCGCAGCCAGGGGGGGGGCTCTGGAAACACCATATATTTT	CARSQGGGSGNTIYF
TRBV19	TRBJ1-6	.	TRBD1	TGTGCCAGTAGTGCCGGGACAGAGTATAATTCACCCCTCCACTTT	CASSAGTEYNSPLHF
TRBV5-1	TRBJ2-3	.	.	TGCGCCAGCAGCTTGGCTATCCGGGACATAGGGAGCACAGATACGCAGTATTTT	CASSLAIRDIGSTDTQYF
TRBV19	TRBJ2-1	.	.	TGTGCCAGTAGTCCCGTGGGCCGTGGGCCCGACAATGAGCAGTTCTTC	CASSPVGRGPDNEQFF
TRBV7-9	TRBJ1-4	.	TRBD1	TGTGCCAGCAGCCCTACAGGGGTGGTTGAAAAACTGTTTTTT	CASSPTGVVEKLFF
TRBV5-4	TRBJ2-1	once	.	TGTGCCAGCAGCTTGGGGGGCTCCATTACCTCGAGGGAGCAGTTCTTC	CASSLGGSITSREQFF
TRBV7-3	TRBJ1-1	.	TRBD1	TGTGCCAGCAGCTTAAGGGGACAGGGGAATGGCGCAGGCACTGAAGCTTTCTTT	CASSLRGQGNGAGTEAFF
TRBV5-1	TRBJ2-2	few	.	TGCGCCAGCAGCTTAGAGGGAGGGCTGTTTTTT	CASSLEGGLFF
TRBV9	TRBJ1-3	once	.	TGTGCCAGCAGCGTCTCTCCCGGCGCGGGGGCTGGAAACACCATATATTTT	CASSVSPGAGAGNTIYF
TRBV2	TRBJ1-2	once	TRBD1	TGTGCCAGCAGTGAAGCGGCAGGGGGCGCGTATGGCTACACCTTC	CASSEAAGGAYGYTF
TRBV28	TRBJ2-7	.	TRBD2	TGTGCCAGTCGGGGGGGTCGTTCCTACGAGCAGTACTTC	CASRGGRSYEQYF
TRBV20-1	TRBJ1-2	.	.	TGCAGTGCTAGAGGTGTCAATGGCTACACCTTC	CSARGVNGYTF
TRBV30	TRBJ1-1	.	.	TGTGCCTGGAGTACTACAGGTGACACTGAAGCTTTCTTT	CAWSTTGDTEAFF
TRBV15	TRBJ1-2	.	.	TGTGCCACCAGCAGAGATGGGGGGGGCGGGAACTATGGCTACACCTTC	CATSRDGGGGNYGYTF
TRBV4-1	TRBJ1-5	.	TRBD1	TGCGCCAGCAGCCAAGCCGGGACAGGGGGTCGCAATCAGCCCCAGCATTTT	CASSQAGTGGRNQPQHF
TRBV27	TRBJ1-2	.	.	TGTGCCAGCAGCTCGTCACCACCGGGCTATGGCTACACCTTC	CASSSSPPGYGYTF
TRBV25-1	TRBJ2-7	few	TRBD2	TGTGCCTCCCAACTGGGGACTAGCAACGAGCAGTACTTC	CASQLGTSNEQYF
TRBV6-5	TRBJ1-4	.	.	TGTGCCAGCAGACGGACATTTACGGAAAAACTGTTTTTT	CASRRTFTEKLFF
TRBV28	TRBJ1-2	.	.	TGTGCCAGCATAAGGGGCGGAACTAACTATGGCTACACCTTC	CASIRGGTNYGYTF
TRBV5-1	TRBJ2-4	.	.	TGCGCCAGCAGCCCGACCGGACAACTCCTAGCCAAAAACATTCAGTACTTC	CASSPTGQLLAKNIQYF
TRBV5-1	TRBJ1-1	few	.	TGCGCCAGCAGCTTTTTAGAGAGGAACACTGAAGCTTTCTTT	CASSFLERNTEAFF
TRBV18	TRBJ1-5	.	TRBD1	TGTGCCAGCTCACTCGGACAGGGGAGCAATCAGCCCCAGCATTTT	CASSLGQGSNQPQHF
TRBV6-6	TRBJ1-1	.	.	TGTGCCAGCAGTTACTCAGGGGCGGTTTTGCCCACTGAAGCTTTCTTT	CASSYSGAVLPTEAFF
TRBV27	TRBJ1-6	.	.	TGTGCCAGCAGTCCATGGGTGGATCTTAGAGGTTCACCCCTCCACTTT	CASSPWVDLRGSPLHF
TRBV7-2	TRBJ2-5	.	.	TGTGCCAGCAGCTTCCGGACACAAGGGAAAGAGACCCAGTACTTC	CASSFRTQGKETQYF
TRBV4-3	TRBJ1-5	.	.	TGCGCCAGCAGCCTAGTATATACCGTGGGCAATCAGCCCCAGCATTTT	CASSLVYTVGNQPQHF
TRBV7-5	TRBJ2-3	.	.	TGTGCCAGAAGCCTTCCTGAAAAAGGGACAAGAATAAGAGATACGCAGTATTTT	CARSLPEKGTRIRDTQYF
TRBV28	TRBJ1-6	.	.	TGTGCCAGCAGTCCCCGACAGGCCTATAATTCACCCCTCCACTTT	CASSPRQAYNSPLHF
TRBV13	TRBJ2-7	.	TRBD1	TGTGCCAGCAGCACGGACAGGGGGCGGGAGCAGTACTTC	CASSTDRGREQYF
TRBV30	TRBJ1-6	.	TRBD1	TGTGCCTGGAGTAGTACAGGGGATTCACCCCTCCACTTT	CAWSSTGDSPLHF
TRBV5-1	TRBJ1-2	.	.	TGCGCCAGCAGCCTTTGGTCGCCTCTCAGCCAGGGCTTCTATGGCTACACCTTC	CASSLWSPLSQGFYGYTF
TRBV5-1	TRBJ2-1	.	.	TGCGCCAGCAGCTCCGGACAGCACAATGAGCAGTTCTTC	CASSSGQHNEQFF
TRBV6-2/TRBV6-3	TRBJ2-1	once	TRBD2	TGTGCCAGCAGTTACGGCAGCGGGAGCACCAATGAGCAGTTCTTC	CASSYGSGSTNEQFF
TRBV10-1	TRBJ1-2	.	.	TGCGCCAGCAGTGTCGGGGGCTATGGCTACACCTTC	CASSVGGYGYTF
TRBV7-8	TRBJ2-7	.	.	TGTGCCAGCAGCTTAGAAAGGCGGCCGCGTGCCTACGAGCAGTACTTC	CASSLERRPRAYEQYF
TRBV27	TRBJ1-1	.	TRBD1	TGTGCCAGCAGTTTACAAGGGGGCGGCACTGAAGCTTTCTTT	CASSLQGGGTEAFF
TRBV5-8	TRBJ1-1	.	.	TGTGCCAGCAGCCCGGGATTTCGGGCAGCTGAAGCTTTCTTT	CASSPGFRAAEAFF
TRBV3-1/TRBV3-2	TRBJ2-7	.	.	TGTGCCAGCAGCCAATATGAGGGCTACGAGCAGTACTTC	CASSQYEGYEQYF
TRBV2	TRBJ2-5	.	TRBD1	TGTGCCAGCAGTGTAGACAGGGGGCGAGAGACCCAGTACTTC	CASSVDRGRETQYF
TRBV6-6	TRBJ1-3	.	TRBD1	TGTGCCAGCACTATGAACAGGGGGCGTGGAAACACCATATATTTT	CASTMNRGRGNTIYF
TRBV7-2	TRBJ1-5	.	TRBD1	TGTGCCAGCAGCCCATGGGACAGGGGGCTGAGTCAGCCCCAGCATTTT	CASSPWDRGLSQPQHF
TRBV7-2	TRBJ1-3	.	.	TGTGCCAGCAGCTTAGGCAGGGCTGGAAACACCATATATTTT	CASSLGRAGNTIYF
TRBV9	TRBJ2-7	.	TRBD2	TGTGCCAGCAGCGTCGCCTCCAACGCGGGAGCCTACGAGCAGTACTTC	CASSVASNAGAYEQYF
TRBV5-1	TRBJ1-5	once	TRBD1	TGCGCCAGCAGCTGGGGACAGGGTGGTAATCAGCCCCAGCATTTT	CASSWGQGGNQPQHF
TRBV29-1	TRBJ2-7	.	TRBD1	TGCAGCGCAACAGGGGGCGCTTACGAGCAGTACTTC	CSATGGAYEQYF